This T cell receptor beta chain was recovered during a study of identical twins. Points from the study as a whole: Memory repertoires lacked the insertion deficit that abundant cord blood beta clonotypes showed.

Everyone who gave samples was a healthy Caucasian. This clonotype was seen only a few times. Its antigen remains unidentified. MiXCR, applied by TCRdb to the 5' RACE reads, yields one record per CDR3 protein. The sample gives 520,000 or so distinct CDR3 sequences, about 20% of which show up once; approximately 0.95% is in the top ten. Germline V gene lookup returns CDR1 DFQATT and CDR2 SNEGSKA (reference sequence). V lost 7 bases to trimming and J lost 2 bases, with 11 bases between them. The CDR3 is 12 residues long. In addition, the sample was reused for a study of T cells expressing NK-cell markers. Per that paper: Sequencing covered eight donors, seven HCMV-seropositive and one seronegative.

The source of this sequence is a woman between 18 and 29 years old in good health. The chain combines TRBV20-1 with TRBJ1-2, with D hard to call. Material for sequencing was CD4+ T cells sorted from blood. Here the CDR3 reads CSDYRANYGYTF. CDR3 in DNA: TGCAGTGACTACCGGGCCAACTATGGCTACACCTTC.